Below are 14 T cell receptor beta chains sequenced from a single sample in a study of patients and donors after allogeneic stem cell transplantation. TCRdb re-called the RT-PCR reads through MiXCR, storing one row per CDR3 protein. This table holds tens of thousands of distinct CDR3 sequences, about a quarter found once. Sequenced material: blood, either unsorted or a sorted T cell fraction (not recorded which). The receptors stem from a human donor who was either an allogeneic HSCT recipient or a stem cell or donor lymphocyte infusion donor (not recorded which). It is not recorded whose cells these are; they may come from a transplant donor.

The sample holds a few counts of this clonotype. This sequence joins TRBV7-2 and TRBJ1-1; D gene uncertain. The CDR3 is 14 amino acids. Trimming removed 1 base at V and 2 bases at J, with 8 bases between. The germline V gene encodes CDR1 SGHTA and CDR2 FQGNSA. The CDR3 is CASSLGSVNTEAFF. The CDR3 nucleotides are TGTGCCAGCAGCTTAGGATCTGTTAACACTGAAGCTTTCTTT.

This clonotype has only a few counts. The gene calls are TRBV6-6 and TRBJ1-4, with D tentatively TRBD1 (5 bases). From germline, CDR1 is MNHNY and CDR2 SVGAGI (reference sequence). CDR3 length: 13 amino acids. Trimming shortened V by 2 bases and J by 11 bases, and 12 bases separated the two germline ends. The CDR3 reads CASSYGPKGKLFF. In nucleotides, the CDR3 is TGTGCCAGCAGTTACGGCCCCAAGGGGAAACTGTTTTTT.

Only a few counts were recorded for this clonotype. The chain combines TRBV5-1 with TRBJ2-2; TRBD2 matches 11 bases. This CDR3 contains 16 residues. V was clipped by 2 bases and J by 4 bases; unmatched bases: 4. Germline CDR1 and CDR2: SGHRS and YFSETQ. For the CDR3, the DNA is TGCGCCAGCAGCTTTGGGACTAGCGGTCCCACCGGGGAGCTGTTTTTT. Translated, it gives CASSFGTSGPTGELFF. The whole variable domain, remainder taken from reference TRBV5-1 and TRBJ2-2, is KAGVTQTPRYLIKTRGQQVTLSCSPISGHRSVSWYQQTPGQGLQFLFEYFSETQRNKGNFPGRFSGRQFSNSRSEMNVSTLELGDSALYLCASSFGTSGPTGELFFGEGSRLTVL.

The chain uses TRBV18 and TRBJ1-4; D call uncertain. CDR1 and CDR2 from the germline V gene are KGHSH and LQKENI. The V and J ends lost 3 bases and 5 bases respectively, with 10 bases between them. The CDR3 totals 14 residues. The CDR3 DNA sequence: TGTGCCAGCTCACCGCGGGATACAAATGAAAAACTGTTTTTT. This encodes CASSPRDTNEKLFF.

The gene calls are TRBV5-4 and TRBJ2-5; D is perhaps TRBD1 or TRBD2 (5 bases each). The germline V gene encodes CDR1 SGHNT and CDR2 YYREEE (reference sequence). CDR3 length: 16 residues. With 0 bases removed from V and 3 bases from J, the gap between germline ends came to 15 bases. The DNA for the CDR3 is TGTGCCAGCAGCTTGGTGAGGGGTCCATCGGAAGAGACCCAGTACTTC. Protein: CASSLVRGPSEETQYF. The full variable domain, completed using reference TRBV5-4 and TRBJ2-5, is ETGVTQSPTHLIKTRGQQVTLRCSSQSGHNTVSWYQQALGQGPQFIFQYYREEENGRGNFPPRFSGLQFPNYSSELNVNALELDDSALYLCASSLVRGPSEETQYFGPGTRLLVL.

The CDR3 region has the DNA TGTGCCAGCAGCCACGGGACAGGGGTTTTCATGAACACTGAAGCTTTCTTT. Its protein is CASSHGTGVFMNTEAFF. The chain links TRBV3-1 to TRBJ1-1; TRBD1 aligns across 10 bases. This CDR3 comprises 17 residues. V trimming: 3 bases; J trimming: 0 bases; junction bases outside the gene matches: 7. From germline, CDR1 is LGHDT and CDR2 YNNKEL (reference sequence).

This clonotype was counted a few times. This chain joins TRBV20-1 and TRBJ1-2, with 8 bases identical to TRBD1. Unmatched junction bases numbered 4, after V lost 1 base and J lost 3 bases. Per the germline V gene, CDR1 is DFQATT and CDR2 is SNEGSKA (reference sequence). The CDR3 sequence is 14 residues long. This chain's CDR3 is CSARVDRVHYGYTF. CDR3 in DNA: TGCAGTGCTAGAGTGGACAGGGTTCACTATGGCTACACCTTC.

V and J are TRBV10-3 and TRBJ1-3; possible D gene TRBD1, 6 bases. V lost 10 bases and J lost 0, with 16 bases in between. From germline, CDR1 is ENHRY and CDR2 SYGVKD. This CDR3 spans 15 amino acids. CDR3 nucleotide sequence: TGTGCCACCGTCCAGGACAGTAACTCTGGAAACACCATATATTTT. Amino acids: CATVQDSNSGNTIYF.

This clonotype was counted between two and nine times. The rearrangement links TRBV12-3 or TRBV12-4 to TRBJ1-2, with a tentative D call TRBD1 (5 bases). The CDR3 length is 14 residues. Trimming removed 5 bases at V and 2 bases at J, with 12 bases between. The CDR3 here is CASSPFGGNYGYTF. The CDR3 coding sequence is TGTGCCAGCAGTCCTTTTGGGGGGAACTATGGCTACACCTTC.

The chain recombines TRBV6-6 with TRBJ1-2; 7 nucleotides agree with TRBD1. V shed 6 bases and J 0 bases; nucleotides not matched to a gene: 1. CDR1 is MNHNY and CDR2 is SVGAGI in the germline V gene (reference sequence). The CDR3 spans 13 residues. CDR3 region: CASRGTANYGYTF. In DNA form, the CDR3 reads TGTGCCAGCAGGGGGACAGCTAACTATGGCTACACCTTC.

The sample holds a few counts of this clonotype. This rearrangement joins TRBV3-1 to TRBJ2-7; D is unresolved. Germline V CDR1 and CDR2: LGHDT, YNNKEL (reference sequence). The CDR3 contains 13 residues. Between the trimmed V and J ends, which lost 2 bases and 3 bases, there was a span of 8 bases. The CDR3 coding sequence is TGTGCCAGCAGCCAACGTCTTAGCTACGAGCAGTACTTC. It translates to CASSQRLSYEQYF.

CDR3 protein: CASSYTRRGEEAFF. The CDR3 DNA follows: TGTGCCAGCAGTTACACCCGTCGAGGGGAGGAAGCTTTCTTT. The chain combines TRBV6-5 with TRBJ1-1; D is possibly TRBD1 (5 bases). The germline V and J ends were trimmed by 2 bases and 8 bases, with 15 bases remaining between them. Germline CDR1 MNHEY, CDR2 SVGAGI. There are 14 residues in the CDR3.

In its sample, this clonotype was seen a few times. The chain is built from TRBV20-1 and TRBJ1-5; D gene uncertain. CDR1 is DFQATT, CDR2 SNEGSKA, per germline (reference sequence). V lost 0 bases and J lost 7, with 7 bases in between. There are 12 residues in the CDR3. This chain's CDR3 is CSARDRIQPQHF. DNA for the CDR3: TGCAGTGCTAGAGATCGAATCCAGCCCCAGCATTTT.

This clonotype was detected only a few times. The chain combines TRBV12-3 or TRBV12-4 with TRBJ1-1; D gene ambiguous. Trimming cost V 6 bases and J 11 bases, with 19 bases left between them. The CDR3 consists of 13 residues. This CDR3 reads CASRIDTGLGAFF. The DNA of the CDR3 is TGTGCCAGCAGAATCGACACGGGTCTAGGGGCTTTCTTT.